This passage covers 27 T cell receptor beta chains from one sample sequenced in a study of T cell responses to AZD1222 COVID-19 vaccine. The repertoire was sequenced with immunoSEQ multiplex PCR; TCRdb's copy has only in-frame clones and lacks some. The repertoire includes roughly 80,000 clones, over 80% of them detected once, and about 3.1% sits in the top ten. The sample here was peripheral blood, taken on day 0 of AZD1222 vaccination. These receptors were obtained from an adult in good health.

This clone was observed a handful of times. This sequence joins TRBV14 and TRBJ2-5; 7 nucleotides match TRBD1. The CDR3 consists of 15 residues. Losses at the gene ends were 4 bases for V and 4 bases for J; bases not matched to a gene: 9. CDR1 SGHDN and CDR2 FVKESK come from the germline V gene. This CDR3 is CASSRTGTEIETQYF. The CDR3 DNA reads TGTGCCAGCAGCCGGACCGGGACAGAAATAGAGACCCAGTACTTC. Variable domain in full (rest from reference TRBV14 and TRBJ2-5): EAGVTQFPSHSVIEKGQTVTLRCDPISGHDNLYWYRRVMGKEIKFLLHFVKESKQDESGMPNNRFLAERTGGTYSTLKVQPAELEDSGVYFCASSRTGTEIETQYFGPGTRLLVL.

V gene TRBV3-1 (or the pseudogene TRBV3-2) combines with J gene TRBJ2-1, with D perhaps matching TRBD1 or TRBD2 (5 bases each). The CDR3 is 15 amino acids. V was clipped by 1 base and J by 7 bases, with 14 bases between them. The germline V gene has CDR1 LGHDT and CDR2 YNNKEL (reference sequence). CDR3: CASSQARDAINEQFF. As DNA, the CDR3 is TGTGCCAGCAGCCAAGCTCGGGACGCCATAAATGAGCAGTTCTTC.

The gene calls are TRBV6-1 and TRBJ1-2; D uncertain. Germline V gene sequence: CDR1 MNHNS, CDR2 SASEGT. The CDR3 has 12 residues. V was trimmed by 3 bases and J by 4 bases, leaving 6 bases between them. The CDR3 loop is CASSDPLYGYTF. For the CDR3, the DNA is TGTGCCAGCAGTGACCCTCTCTATGGCTACACCTTC.

This clone has a handful of counts. CDR3 protein: CASSLGPGAGNTIYF. DNA for the CDR3: TGTGCCAGCAGCTTAGGTCCGGGCGCTGGAAACACCATATATTTT. J is TRBJ1-3 and V is TRBV7-6; D is undetermined. Germline CDR1 and CDR2: SGHVS and FNYEAQ. Trimming removed 1 base at V and 2 bases at J, with 9 bases between. This CDR3 has 15 amino acids.

The chain has TRBV5-1 and TRBJ2-3; D is uncertain. Trimming cost V 7 bases and J 1 base, with 16 bases left between them. Germline V gene lookup returns CDR1 SGHRS and CDR2 YFSETQ. This CDR3 spans 15 amino acids. The CDR3: CASLSGDVRTDTQYF. The DNA for the CDR3 is TGCGCCAGCTTGTCTGGGGATGTGCGCACAGATACGCAGTATTTT.

The J gene is TRBJ1-6, the V gene TRBV7-2; 7 nucleotides match TRBD1. Germline lookup yields CDR1 SGHTA and CDR2 FQGNSA. The CDR3 loop spans 15 amino acids. Trimming at V came to 5 bases and at J to 8 bases, leaving 9 bases not matched to a gene. CDR3 DNA: TGTGCCAGCAGCGCGAATCAGGGGGAGTATTCACCCCTCCACTTT. Residues: CASSANQGEYSPLHF.

V and J are TRBV7-2 and TRBJ1-1; D possibly corresponds to TRBD1 (6 bases). V was pared by 6 bases and J by 2 bases, with 10 bases between. CDR1 is SGHTA and CDR2 is FQGNSA in the germline V gene. This CDR3 is built from 13 residues. CDR3 residues: CASSSDRNTEAFF. CDR3 nucleotides: TGTGCCAGCAGTTCGGACAGAAACACTGAAGCTTTCTTT.

The chain links TRBV28 to TRBJ1-6; D is perhaps TRBD1 (6 bases). The CDR3 totals 14 residues. From germline, CDR1 is MDHEN and CDR2 SYDVKM. Trimming pared 3 bases from V and 14 bases from J, leaving 17 bases between. DNA of the CDR3: TGTGCCAGCAGTTTGTATACAGGGCTCCTCACCCTCCACTTT. Amino acids: CASSLYTGLLTLHF. Filled out from reference TRBV28 and TRBJ1-6, the complete variable domain reads DVKVTQSSRYLVKRTGEKVFLECVQDMDHENMFWYRQDPGLGLRLIYFSYDVKMKEKGDIPEGYSVSREKKERFSLILESASTNQTSMYLCASSLYTGLLTLHFGNGTRLTVT.

J is TRBJ1-1 and V is TRBV6-1, with 7 bases fitting TRBD1. Germline assignment: CDR1 MNHNS and CDR2 SASEGT. This CDR3 region has 14 residues. J gave up 4 bases and V 2 bases, and 4 bases lay outside the gene matches. The CDR3 is CASSEFRGITEAFF. For the CDR3, the DNA is TGTGCCAGCAGTGAATTCAGGGGGATCACTGAAGCTTTCTTT.

This clone was observed a handful of times. The chain has TRBV5-4 and TRBJ1-6, with a weak D call TRBD1 (6 bases). The CDR3 is made up of 14 amino acids. Per germline, CDR1 SGHNT and CDR2 YYREEE (reference sequence). Trimming stripped 4 bases from V and 5 bases from J, with 10 bases between. CDR3 residues: CASSRPGDNSPLHF. Written as DNA, the CDR3 is TGTGCCAGCAGCCGTCCAGGGGATAATTCACCCCTCCACTTT.

The rearrangement links TRBV7-9 to TRBJ2-1; a weak D match, TRBD2 (6 bases). Trimming pared 6 bases from V and 6 bases from J, leaving 21 bases between. Germline V gives CDR1 SEHNR, CDR2 FQNEAQ (reference sequence). This CDR3 has 16 residues. The CDR3 DNA reads TGTGCCAGCAGAATGGACCGACCATTGGAGGGCAATGAGCAGTTCTTC. This sequence encodes CASRMDRPLEGNEQFF.

This chain joins TRBV5-1 and TRBJ1-2; D uncertain. The V end was cut by 2 bases, the J end by 4 bases, with 9 bases between. This CDR3 region has 13 residues. Germline V CDR1 and CDR2: SGHRS, YFSETQ. CDR3 region: CASSFEVSYGYTF. As DNA, the CDR3 is TGCGCCAGCAGCTTTGAGGTCTCCTATGGCTACACCTTC. Full variable domain (missing parts from reference TRBV5-1 and TRBJ1-2): KAGVTQTPRYLIKTRGQQVTLSCSPISGHRSVSWYQQTPGQGLQFLFEYFSETQRNKGNFPGRFSGRQFSNSRSEMNVSTLELGDSALYLCASSFEVSYGYTFGSGTRLTVV.

The chain employs TRBV11-2 and TRBJ1-1; TRBD1 matches at 10 bases. V trimming: 1 base; J trimming: 7 bases; junction bases outside the gene matches: 3. The CDR3 is made up of 14 amino acids. Germline V CDR1 and CDR2: SGHAT, FQNNGV. CDR3 nucleotides: TGTGCCAGCAGCTTAGGACAGGGGGCTGATGAAGCTTTCTTT. Translated, it gives CASSLGQGADEAFF.

The chain employs TRBV29-1 and TRBJ1-2, with D tentatively TRBD1 (5 bases). CDR3 length equals 12 residues. V lost 0 bases and J lost 12, with 14 bases in between. Germline CDR1 and CDR2: SQVTM and ANQGSEA. The DNA for the CDR3 is TGCAGCGTTGAAGATCTGGCGGGGGAGAACACCTTC. Its translation: CSVEDLAGENTF.

The genes are TRBV4-2 and TRBJ2-6, with 10 bases that match TRBD1. In germline, CDR1 is LGHNA, CDR2 YNFKEQ. This CDR3 region has 19 residues. V trimming: 0 bases; J trimming: 2 bases; junction bases outside the gene matches: 7. The CDR3, as DNA: TGTGCCAGCAGCCAAGATCTCGTGACAGGGGGCGCTGGGGCCAACGTCCTGACTTTC. Protein: CASSQDLVTGGAGANVLTF.

The V call is TRBV11-2, the J call TRBJ1-5, with a weak D call TRBD1 (5 bases). V was trimmed by 5 bases and J by 5 bases, leaving 19 bases between them. CDR1 and CDR2 (germline): SGHAT, FQNNGV. CDR3 length: 16 amino acids. The CDR3 DNA sequence: TGTGCCAGCAGCCCCGTCAGGGTCGTTACGGATCAGCCCCAGCATTTT. It is translated as CASSPVRVVTDQPQHF.

This chain uses TRBV2 with TRBJ2-2; the D gene is possibly TRBD2 (5 bases). Germline V gene data show CDR1 as SNHLY and CDR2 as FYNNEI. Trimming shortened V by 6 bases and J by 3 bases, and 11 bases separated the two germline ends. The CDR3 runs 14 residues. The CDR3 here is CASRAGSYTGELFF. CDR3 DNA sequence: TGTGCCAGCAGGGCGGGCAGCTACACCGGGGAGCTGTTTTTT.

The chain has TRBV6-5 and TRBJ1-3, with D hard to call. V was shortened by 2 bases and J by 2 bases, with 7 bases between the two germline ends. Germline CDR1 and CDR2: MNHEY and SVGAGI. This CDR3 contains 14 residues. The CDR3 is CASSYKGPGNTIYF. The CDR3 DNA sequence: TGTGCCAGCAGTTACAAAGGTCCTGGAAACACCATATATTTT.

V usage is TRBV3-1 (or the pseudogene TRBV3-2) and J usage is TRBJ2-1, with TRBD2 identical over 8 bases. Germline V lookup: CDR1 LGHDT, CDR2 YNNKEL (reference sequence). This CDR3 comprises 17 residues. V was clipped by 1 base and J by 1 base; unmatched bases: 6. The CDR3 nucleotides read TGTGCCAGCAGCCAAGTCGGGGGGGGCCCTTCCTACAATGAGCAGTTCTTC. This codes for CASSQVGGGPSYNEQFF.

The chain links TRBV12-5 to TRBJ2-1, with TRBD2 matching 9 bases. Trimming at V came to 3 bases and at J to 2 bases, leaving 11 bases not matched to a gene. Germline V CDR1 and CDR2: LGHNT, FRNRAP. The CDR3 is made up of 18 amino acids. The CDR3 nucleotides read TGTGCTAGTGGTTTCGCCGTGGGCGGGAGGGTCCCCTACAATGAGCAGTTCTTC. Protein: CASGFAVGGRVPYNEQFF.

The rearrangement joins TRBV7-8 to TRBJ2-1, with a possible D match to TRBD2 (6 bases). This CDR3 spans 15 amino acids. Germline-derived CDR1 and CDR2 are SGHVS and FQNEAQ. Trimming removed 2 bases at V and 7 bases at J, with 15 bases between. For the CDR3, the DNA is TGTGCCAGCAGCTTAAGGGTTACAGGAGGGAATGAGCAGTTCTTC. It encodes CASSLRVTGGNEQFF.

The J gene is TRBJ1-5, the V gene TRBV18; weak D call: TRBD1 (5 bases). The CDR3 sequence is 14 residues long. V was pared by 2 bases and J by 4 bases, with 9 bases between. Germline assignment: CDR1 KGHSH and CDR2 LQKENI. CDR3 sequence reads: CASSPSGGNQPQHF. In DNA, the CDR3 is TGTGCCAGCTCACCATCTGGGGGGAATCAGCCCCAGCATTTT.

This clone was recorded only once. This chain links TRBV6-2 or TRBV6-3 with TRBJ2-2; D is undetermined. Per the germline V gene, CDR1 is MNHEY and CDR2 is SVGEGT. There are 12 residues in the CDR3. Trimming removed 4 bases from V and 8 bases from J, with 8 bases in between. In DNA form, the CDR3 reads TGTGCCAGCAGTTTCCTGGTAGGGGAGCTGTTTTTT. Encoded protein: CASSFLVGELFF.

This clone was detected once. The chain uses TRBV6-5 and TRBJ1-1, with D perhaps TRBD1 (6 bases). V was clipped by 6 bases and J by 2 bases, with 13 bases between them. The CDR3 covers 14 residues. Germline V gene data show CDR1 as MNHEY and CDR2 as SVGAGI. The CDR3 is CASRTGATNTEAFF. CDR3 in DNA: TGTGCCAGCAGGACAGGAGCCACCAACACTGAAGCTTTCTTT.

The chain recombines TRBV30 with TRBJ1-2; D remains ambiguous. Trimming removed 1 base at V and 8 bases at J, with 11 bases between. Germline loops: CDR1 GTSNPN, CDR2 SVGIG (reference sequence). CDR3 length: 12 residues. CDR3 in amino acids: CAWSGRFSGYTF. CDR3 nucleotides: TGTGCCTGGAGTGGTAGGTTCTCGGGCTACACCTTC.

This chain links TRBV24-1 with TRBJ2-3; TRBD2 might be the D (7 bases). Trimming took 4 bases from V and 2 from J, leaving 12 bases between them. This CDR3 contains 15 residues. Germline assignment: CDR1 KGHDR and CDR2 SFDVKD. In DNA, the CDR3 is TGTGCCACCAGTGACAAGGGGGGGCACACAGATACGCAGTATTTT. Its translation: CATSDKGGHTDTQYF.

This chain uses TRBV7-2 with TRBJ2-3, with TRBD1 identical over 11 bases. The CDR3 extends over 14 amino acids. Unmatched junction bases numbered 4, after V lost 5 bases and J lost 6 bases. Germline V gives CDR1 SGHTA, CDR2 FQGNSA. The CDR3 DNA reads as TGTGCCAGCAGCCAGGACAGGGGGCCGGATACGCAGTATTTT. The encoded protein is CASSQDRGPDTQYF.